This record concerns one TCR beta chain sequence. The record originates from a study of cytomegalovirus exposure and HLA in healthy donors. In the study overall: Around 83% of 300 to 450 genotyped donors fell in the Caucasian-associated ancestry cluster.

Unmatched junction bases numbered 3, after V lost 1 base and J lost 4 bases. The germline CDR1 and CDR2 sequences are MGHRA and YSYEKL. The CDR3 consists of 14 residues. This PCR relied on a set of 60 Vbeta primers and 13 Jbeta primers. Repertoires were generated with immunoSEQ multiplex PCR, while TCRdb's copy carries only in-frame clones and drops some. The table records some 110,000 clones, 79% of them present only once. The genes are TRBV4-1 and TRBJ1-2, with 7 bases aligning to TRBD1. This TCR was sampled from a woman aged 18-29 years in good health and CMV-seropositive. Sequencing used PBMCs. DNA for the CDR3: TGCGCCAGCAGCCAAGGAGGGGGCGGCTATGGCTACACCTTC. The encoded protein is CASSQGGGGYGYTF.